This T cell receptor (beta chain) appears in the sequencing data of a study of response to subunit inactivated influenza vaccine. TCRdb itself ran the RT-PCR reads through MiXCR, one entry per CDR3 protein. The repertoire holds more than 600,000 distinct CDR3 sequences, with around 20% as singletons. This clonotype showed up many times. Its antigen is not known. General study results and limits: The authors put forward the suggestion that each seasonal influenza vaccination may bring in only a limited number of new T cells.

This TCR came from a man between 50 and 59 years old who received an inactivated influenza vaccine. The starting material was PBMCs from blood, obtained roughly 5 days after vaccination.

CDR3 DNA sequence: TGTGCCAGCAGCGGTGGGACGGATTATGGCTACACCTTC. This sequence encodes CASSGGTDYGYTF. This chain links TRBV5-6 with TRBJ1-2; perhaps TRBD1 as D (5 bases). Trimming left V 4 bases short and J 5 bases short, with 12 bases between. Germline CDR1 and CDR2: SGHDT and YYEEEE. CDR3 length: 13 residues.